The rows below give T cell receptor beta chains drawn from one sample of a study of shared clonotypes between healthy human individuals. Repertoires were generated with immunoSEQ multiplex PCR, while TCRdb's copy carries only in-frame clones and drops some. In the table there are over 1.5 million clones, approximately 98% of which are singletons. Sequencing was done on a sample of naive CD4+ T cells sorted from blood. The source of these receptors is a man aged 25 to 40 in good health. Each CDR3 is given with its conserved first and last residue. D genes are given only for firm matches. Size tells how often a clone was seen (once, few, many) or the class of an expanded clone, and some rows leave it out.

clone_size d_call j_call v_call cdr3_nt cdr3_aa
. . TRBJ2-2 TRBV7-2 TGTGCCAGCAGCTTAGCCACTCACACCGGGGAGCTGTTTTTT CASSLATHTGELFF
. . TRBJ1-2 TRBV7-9 TGTGCCAGCAGCCTTACCAGCTCTGGAGATGGCTACACCTTC CASSLTSSGDGYTF
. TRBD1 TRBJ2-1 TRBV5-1 TGCGCCAGCAGCTTACTGACAGGGATAAACAATGAGCAGTTCTTC CASSLLTGINNEQFF
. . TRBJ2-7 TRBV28 TGTGCCAGCAGTTTCTTCTTGACCTACGAGCAGTACTTC CASSFFLTYEQYF
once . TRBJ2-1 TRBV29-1 TGCAGCGCTAAGACTAGAAATGAGCAGTTCTTC CSAKTRNEQFF
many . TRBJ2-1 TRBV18 TGTGCCAGCTCACCACAACCATCGGCCAATGAGCAGTTCTTC CASSPQPSANEQFF
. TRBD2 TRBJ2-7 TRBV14 TGTGCCAGCAGACCAGCGGGAGGACGCTACGAGCAGTACTTC CASRPAGGRYEQYF
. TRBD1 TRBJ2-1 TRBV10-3 TGTGCCATCAGTGCACAGGGGACCTACAATGAGCAGTTCTTC CAISAQGTYNEQFF
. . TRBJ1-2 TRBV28 TGTGCCAGCAGTTTAGTCCAGGCAGCCCCCAACTACTACTATGGCTACACCTTC CASSLVQAAPNYYYGYTF
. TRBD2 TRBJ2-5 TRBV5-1 TGCGCCAGCAGCTTGTTGGGGGAGGGCCAAGAGACCCAGTACTTC CASSLLGEGQETQYF
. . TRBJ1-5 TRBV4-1 TGCGCCAGCAGCCAATGGGTTTCCCGCAATCAGCCCCAGCATTTT CASSQWVSRNQPQHF
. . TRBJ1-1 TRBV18 TGTGCCAGCTCACCAAGGGGGGGAATGAACACTGAAGCTTTCTTT CASSPRGGMNTEAFF
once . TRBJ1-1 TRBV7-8 TGTGCCAGCAGCTTAGTTGGCACTTTGAACACTGAAGCTTTCTTT CASSLVGTLNTEAFF
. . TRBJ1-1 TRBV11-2 TGTGCCAGCAGCTTAAGAGTGAACACTGAAGCTTTCTTT CASSLRVNTEAFF
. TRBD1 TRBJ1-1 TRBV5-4 TGTGCCAGCAGCCCCTGGACAGGGAACACTGAAGCTTTCTTT CASSPWTGNTEAFF
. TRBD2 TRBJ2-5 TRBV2 TGTGCCAGCCGACTAGCCTCGGAGACCCAGTACTTC CASRLASETQYF
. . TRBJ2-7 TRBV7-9 TGTGCCAGCAGCGCTTCGGGGGCTAGCGGCGTAGAGCAGTACTTC CASSASGASGVEQYF